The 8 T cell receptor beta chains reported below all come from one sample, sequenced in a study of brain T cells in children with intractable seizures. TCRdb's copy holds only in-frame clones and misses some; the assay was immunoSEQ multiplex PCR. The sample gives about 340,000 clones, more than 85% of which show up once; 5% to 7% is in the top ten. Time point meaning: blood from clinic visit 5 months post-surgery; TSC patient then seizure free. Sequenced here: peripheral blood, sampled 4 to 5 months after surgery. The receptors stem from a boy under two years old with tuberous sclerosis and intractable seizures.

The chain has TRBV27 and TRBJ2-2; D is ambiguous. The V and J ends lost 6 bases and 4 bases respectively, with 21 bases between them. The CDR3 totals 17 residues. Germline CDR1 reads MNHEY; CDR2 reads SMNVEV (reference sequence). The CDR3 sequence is CASRLKKTALPTGELFF. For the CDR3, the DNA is TGTGCCAGCAGACTAAAAAAGACGGCTTTACCCACCGGGGAGCTGTTTTTT.

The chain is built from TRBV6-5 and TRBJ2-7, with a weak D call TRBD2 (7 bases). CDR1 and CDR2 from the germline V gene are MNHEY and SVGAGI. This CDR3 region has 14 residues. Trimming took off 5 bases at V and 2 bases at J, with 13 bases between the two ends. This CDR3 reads CASSRGGVTYEQYF. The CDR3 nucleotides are TGTGCCAGCAGTAGGGGGGGGGTTACCTACGAGCAGTACTTC.

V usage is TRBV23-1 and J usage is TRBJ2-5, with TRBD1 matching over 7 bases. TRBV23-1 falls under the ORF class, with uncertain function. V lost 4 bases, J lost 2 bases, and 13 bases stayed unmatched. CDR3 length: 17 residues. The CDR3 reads CASSLLFYGTVQETQYF. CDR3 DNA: TGCGCCAGCAGTCTTTTATTTTATGGGACAGTTCAAGAGACCCAGTACTTC.

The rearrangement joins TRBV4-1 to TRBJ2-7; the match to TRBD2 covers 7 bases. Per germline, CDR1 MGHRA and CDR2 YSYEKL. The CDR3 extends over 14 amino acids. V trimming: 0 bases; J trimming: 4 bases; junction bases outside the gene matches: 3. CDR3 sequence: CASSQDWGGYEQYF. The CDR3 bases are TGCGCCAGCAGCCAAGATTGGGGGGGGTACGAGCAGTACTTC.

The CDR3: CASSLGWGTTYNEQFF. CDR3 DNA sequence: TGTGCCAGCAGTCTCGGCTGGGGGACTACTTACAATGAGCAGTTCTTC. This rearrangement joins TRBV2 to TRBJ2-1, with 7 bases aligning to TRBD2. The CDR3 consists of 16 residues. V lost 5 bases to trimming and J lost 4 bases; unmatched junction nucleotides: 11. Germline loops: CDR1 SNHLY, CDR2 FYNNEI.

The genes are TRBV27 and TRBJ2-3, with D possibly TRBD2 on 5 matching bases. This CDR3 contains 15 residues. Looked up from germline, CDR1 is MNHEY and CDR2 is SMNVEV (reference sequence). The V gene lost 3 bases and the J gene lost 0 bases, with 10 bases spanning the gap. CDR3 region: CASSFLATSTDTQYF. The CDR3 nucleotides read TGTGCCAGCAGTTTTTTAGCGACTAGCACAGATACGCAGTATTTT.

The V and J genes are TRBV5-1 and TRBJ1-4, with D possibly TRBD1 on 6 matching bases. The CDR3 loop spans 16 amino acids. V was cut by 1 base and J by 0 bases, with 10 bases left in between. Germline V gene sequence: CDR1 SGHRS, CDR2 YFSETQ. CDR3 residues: CASSLRGDTTNEKLFF. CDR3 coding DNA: TGCGCCAGCAGCTTGCGAGGGGACACAACTAATGAAAAACTGTTTTTT.

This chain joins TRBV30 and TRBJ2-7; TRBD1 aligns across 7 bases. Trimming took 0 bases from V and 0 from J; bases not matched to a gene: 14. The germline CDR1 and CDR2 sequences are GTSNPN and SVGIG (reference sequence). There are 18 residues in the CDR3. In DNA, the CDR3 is TGTGCCTGGAGTGTACCCCGGGACAGAATAACCAACTCCTACGAGCAGTACTTC. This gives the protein CAWSVPRDRITNSYEQYF.